What follows are 26 T cell receptor beta chains derived from one specimen sequenced in a study of T cell responses to AZD1222 COVID-19 vaccine. TCRdb's copy holds only in-frame clones and misses some; the assay was immunoSEQ multiplex PCR. The table lists some 150,000 clones, around 90% of them singletons, with approximately 2.9% in the top ten. The sequencing here drew on peripheral blood, taken on day 0 of MenACWY control vaccination. The receptor set was obtained from an adult in good health.

V usage is TRBV19 and J usage is TRBJ1-5; TRBD1 might be the D (6 bases). Germline V gene sequence: CDR1 LNHDA, CDR2 SQIVND (reference sequence). This CDR3 is built from 16 residues. V gave up 5 bases and J gave up 1 base, with 15 bases separating them. The CDR3, as DNA: TGTGCCAGTAGTTCTCACACGGGGGCGAGCAATCAGCCCCAGCATTTT. It encodes CASSSHTGASNQPQHF.

This clone has more than one count but fewer than ten. The DNA of the CDR3 is TGTGCCAGCAGCGGGCGGTCTAGGTTCTCTGGAAACACCATATATTTT. Translated, it gives CASSGRSRFSGNTIYF. The chain uses TRBV11-2 and TRBJ1-3; D is ambiguous. Germline CDR1 is SGHAT and CDR2 is FQNNGV. V gave up 5 bases and J gave up 0 bases, with 14 bases separating them. The CDR3 extends over 16 amino acids.

The chain carries TRBV9 and TRBJ1-1; a weak D match, TRBD1 (5 bases). This CDR3 is built from 14 residues. Per germline, CDR1 SGDLS and CDR2 YYNGEE. The V and J ends lost 4 bases and 0 bases respectively, with 10 bases between them. Written as DNA, the CDR3 is TGTGCCAGCAGCTCGACAGTTATGAACACTGAAGCTTTCTTT. Amino acids: CASSSTVMNTEAFF.

The CDR3 spells CASSPTDRDWYQPQHF. The CDR3 region has the DNA TGCGCCAGCAGCCCGACGGACAGGGACTGGTATCAGCCCCAGCATTTT. J is TRBJ1-5 and V is TRBV4-1, with 8 positions matching TRBD1. The CDR3 spans 16 residues. CDR1 MGHRA and CDR2 YSYEKL come from the germline V gene. V trimming: 4 bases; J trimming: 5 bases; junction bases outside the gene matches: 10.

V usage is TRBV5-1 and J usage is TRBJ2-5, with D maybe TRBD2 (6 bases). Trimming pared 7 bases from V and 3 bases from J, leaving 16 bases between. The CDR3 is 14 residues long. CDR1 and CDR2 from the germline V gene are SGHRS and YFSETQ. CDR3 nucleotides: TGCGCCAGCTCCGTGGGGGAGGTTGAAGAGACCCAGTACTTC. It yields the protein CASSVGEVEETQYF.

A word on this clone: A read error is possible here, since a much larger clone lies one base away. The chain uses TRBV9 and TRBJ1-3, with a weak D call TRBD1 (6 bases). V lost 2 bases and J lost 1, with 7 bases in between. CDR1 and CDR2 (germline): SGDLS, YYNGEE. CDR3 length equals 14 residues. The CDR3 is CASSVTGSGNTIYF. CDR3 DNA sequence: TGTGCCAGCAGCGTTACAGGGTCTGGAAACACCATATATTTT.

V is TRBV5-1 and J is TRBJ2-1, with TRBD2 identical over 11 bases. Unmatched junction bases numbered 8, after V lost 0 bases and J lost 0 bases. The CDR3 sequence is 19 residues long. The germline gives CDR1 SGHRS, CDR2 YFSETQ. DNA for the CDR3: TGCGCCAGCAGCTTGGAAACTAGCGGGAGCCTAAGCTCCTACAATGAGCAGTTCTTC. Translated, it gives CASSLETSGSLSSYNEQFF. The full variable domain, with the rest looked up from reference TRBV5-1 and TRBJ2-1, is KAGVTQTPRYLIKTRGQQVTLSCSPISGHRSVSWYQQTPGQGLQFLFEYFSETQRNKGNFPGRFSGRQFSNSRSEMNVSTLELGDSALYLCASSLETSGSLSSYNEQFFGPGTRLTVL.

The chain couples TRBV18 to TRBJ1-3; D perhaps matches TRBD1 (5 bases). CDR1 is KGHSH, CDR2 LQKENI, per germline. This CDR3 has 16 residues. V lost 0 bases and J lost 3, with 12 bases in between. CDR3 bases: TGTGCCAGCTCACCACCAACCGGGACGGATGGAAACACCATATATTTT. This encodes CASSPPTGTDGNTIYF.

This sequence joins TRBV7-6 and TRBJ1-5, with TRBD1 as a possible D gene (5 bases). Trimming took off 5 bases at V and 7 bases at J, with 18 bases between the two ends. CDR3 length: 15 residues. Per germline, CDR1 SGHVS and CDR2 FNYEAQ. The CDR3 region is CASSPGTGVGQPQHF. CDR3 sequence (DNA): TGTGCCAGCAGCCCGGGGACGGGGGTCGGCCAGCCCCAGCATTTT.

The V call is TRBV7-3, the J call TRBJ2-3; D is possibly TRBD2 (5 bases). Germline CDR1 SGHTA, CDR2 FQGTGA. This CDR3 is 13 amino acids long. The V end lost 1 base, the J end lost 5 bases, and 7 bases lay between the germline ends. CDR3 sequence reads: CASSLRERDTQYF. The DNA of the CDR3 is TGTGCCAGCAGCTTAAGGGAGAGAGATACGCAGTATTTT. Complete variable domain (other parts from reference TRBV7-3 and TRBJ2-3): GAGVSQTPSNKVTEKGKYVELRCDPISGHTALYWYRQSLGQGPEFLIYFQGTGAADDSGLPNDRFFAVRPEGSVSTLKIQRTERGDSAVYLCASSLRERDTQYFGPGTRLTVL.

The chain has TRBV4-1 and TRBJ1-4; D is unresolved. The germline V gene has CDR1 MGHRA and CDR2 YSYEKL. The germline V and J ends were trimmed by 0 bases and 8 bases, with 10 bases remaining between them. The CDR3 is 14 amino acids. The CDR3 bases are TGCGCCAGCAGCCAAGAAGGTTTCGAGGAAAAACTGTTTTTT. This gives the protein CASSQEGFEEKLFF.

A single count supports this clone. The rearrangement links TRBV27 to TRBJ1-1, with a possible D match to TRBD1 (5 bases). The CDR3 length is 13 residues. Looked up from germline, CDR1 is MNHEY and CDR2 is SMNVEV (reference sequence). V was shortened by 4 bases and J by 6 bases, with 12 bases between the two germline ends. CDR3 DNA sequence: TGTGCCAGCAGTTCGCCCCCGGGGGCTGAAGCTTTCTTT. It yields the protein CASSSPPGAEAFF.

As DNA, the CDR3 is TGTGCCAGCTCTTACGGGGGAAGTGGAGAGACCCAGTACTTC. Residues: CASSYGGSGETQYF. V is TRBV2 and J is TRBJ2-5; maybe TRBD2 (6 bases). This CDR3 has 14 amino acids. Germline lookup yields CDR1 SNHLY and CDR2 FYNNEI. V lost 8 bases and J 4 bases, leaving 17 bases between the germline ends.

Written as DNA, the CDR3 is TGTGCCAGCAGCGTAGATGGGACAGTTTACGAGCAGTACTTC. Protein product: CASSVDGTVYEQYF. The V and J genes are TRBV9 and TRBJ2-7; 7 bases agree with TRBD1. Germline CDR1 SGDLS, CDR2 YYNGEE. The V and J ends lost 0 bases and 4 bases, in that order; junction bases with no gene match: 4. The CDR3 consists of 14 residues.

The chain links TRBV7-8 to TRBJ1-4; TRBD1 matches at 10 bases. Germline CDR1 is SGHVS and CDR2 is FQNEAQ. This CDR3 region has 15 residues. V lost 3 bases to trimming and J lost 7 bases; unmatched junction nucleotides: 5. The CDR3 protein is CASSLRQGAIEKLFF. CDR3 nucleotides: TGTGCCAGCAGCTTGAGACAGGGGGCAATTGAAAAACTGTTTTTT.

V and J are TRBV11-3 and TRBJ2-3, with D possibly being TRBD1 or TRBD2 (6 bases each). V lost 5 bases to trimming and J lost 0 bases, with 15 bases between them. The germline CDR1 and CDR2 sequences are SGHNT and YENEEA. CDR3 size: 16 residues. CDR3 sequence: CASSRGGTLSTDTQYF. DNA for the CDR3: TGTGCCAGCAGCCGAGGGGGGACCCTAAGCACAGATACGCAGTATTTT. Full variable domain (outside the CDR3, taken from reference TRBV11-3 and TRBJ2-3): EAGVVQSPRYKIIEKKQPVAFWCNPISGHNTLYWYLQNLGQGPELLIRYENEEAVDDSQLPKDRFSAERLKGVDSTLKIQPAELGDSAVYLCASSRGGTLSTDTQYFGPGTRLTVL.

The chain joins TRBV9 to TRBJ1-1; D perhaps matches TRBD1 (6 bases). Germline CDR1 and CDR2: SGDLS and YYNGEE. V was clipped by 4 bases and J by 3 bases, with 16 bases between them. The CDR3 runs to 15 residues. The CDR3 bases are TGTGCCAGCAGCCAAGCCCAGGGGCCGTACACTGAAGCTTTCTTT. It codes for CASSQAQGPYTEAFF.

The V call is TRBV10-3, the J call TRBJ2-1, with 15 nucleotides matching TRBD2. Germline V lookup: CDR1 ENHRY, CDR2 SYGVKD. The ends lost 5 bases at V and 7 bases at J; junction bases unmatched: 3. The CDR3 length is 15 residues. CDR3 sequence: CAISQGLAGGNEQFF. The CDR3 DNA is TGTGCCATCAGTCAGGGACTAGCGGGGGGAAATGAGCAGTTCTTC.

J is TRBJ2-3 and V is TRBV30; 7 bases map to TRBD2. Germline CDR1 GTSNPN, CDR2 SVGIG (reference sequence). The CDR3 loop spans 14 amino acids. V lost 2 bases to trimming and J lost 5 bases; unmatched junction nucleotides: 7. CDR3 amino acids: CAWSYYRGVDTQYF. Here the CDR3 DNA reads TGTGCCTGGAGTTACTACCGGGGGGTAGATACGCAGTATTTT. Drawing the rest from reference TRBV30 and TRBJ2-3, the complete variable domain is SQTIHQWPATLVQPVGSPLSLECTVEGTSNPNLYWYRQAAGRGLQLLFYSVGIGQISSEVPQNLSASRPQDRQFILSSKKLLLSDSGFYLCAWSYYRGVDTQYFGPGTRLTVL.

This chain joins TRBV19 and TRBJ2-7, with 9 bases matching TRBD1. The germline gives CDR1 LNHDA, CDR2 SQIVND (reference sequence). CDR3 length equals 17 residues. With V trimmed by 4 bases and J by 5 bases, 15 bases remained unmatched. CDR3 amino acids: CASSTRRDRVSRNEQYF. In nucleotides, the CDR3 is TGTGCCAGTAGTACTCGCCGGGACAGGGTATCGCGTAACGAGCAGTACTTC. Filled out from reference TRBV19 and TRBJ2-7, the complete variable domain reads DGGITQSPKYLFRKEGQNVTLSCEQNLNHDAMYWYRQDPGQGLRLIYYSQIVNDFQKGDIAEGYSVSREKKESFPLTVTSAQKNPTAFYLCASSTRRDRVSRNEQYFGPGTRLTVT.

The chain recombines TRBV2 with TRBJ2-5, with D unclear. The CDR3 extends over 14 amino acids. V was trimmed by 6 bases and J by 2 bases, leaving 13 bases between them. Germline values: CDR1 SNHLY, CDR2 FYNNEI. The CDR3 protein is CASSKGWGQETQYF. The DNA of the CDR3 is TGTGCCAGCAGCAAAGGGTGGGGTCAAGAGACCCAGTACTTC. Combining the CDR3 with reference TRBV2 and TRBJ2-5 gives the whole variable domain EPEVTQTPSHQVTQMGQEVILRCVPISNHLYFYWYRQILGQKVEFLVSFYNNEISEKSEIFDDQFSVERPDGSNFTLKIRSTKLEDSAMYFCASSKGWGQETQYFGPGTRLLVL.

Points on this clone: Given the absence of the conserved phenylalanine or tryptophan at the CDR3 end, a read error is likely. The DNA is left out, because the CDR3 cannot be placed on it with certainty; the CDR3 is given as TCRdb lists it. The rearrangement joins TRBV3-1 (or the pseudogene TRBV3-2) to TRBJ2-7; whether TRBD1, the table's D call, matches the DNA was not checked. The germline CDR1 and CDR2 sequences are LGHDT and YNNKEL (reference sequence). The CDR3 length equals 12 residues, ends included. The CDR3 sequence: CASSQGAGQVWY.

CDR3 region: CSARDTGYTF. In nucleotides, the CDR3 is TGCAGTGCTAGAGATACTGGCTACACCTTC. V and J are TRBV20-1 and TRBJ1-2; D unresolved. V was clipped by 0 bases and J by 7 bases, with 3 bases between them. The CDR3 sequence is 10 residues long. Germline values: CDR1 DFQATT, CDR2 SNEGSKA (reference sequence).

The chain is built from TRBV27 and TRBJ1-2, with 7 bases lining up with TRBD1. The CDR3 extends over 14 amino acids. V lost 3 bases to trimming and J lost 8 bases; unmatched junction nucleotides: 9. The germline V gene encodes CDR1 MNHEY and CDR2 SMNVEV (reference sequence). DNA of the CDR3: TGTGCCAGCAGTTTCCGCAACGGGGGACAGGGCTACACCTTC. Residues: CASSFRNGGQGYTF.

This chain connects TRBV28 to TRBJ1-2; D remains unclear. V was cut by 5 bases and J by 4 bases, with 14 bases left in between. The CDR3 extends over 14 amino acids. From germline, CDR1 is MDHEN and CDR2 SYDVKM. In DNA form, the CDR3 reads TGTGCCAGCAGTGACAACGGAGGAGCCTATGGCTACACCTTC. Translating gives CASSDNGGAYGYTF.

The chain couples TRBV30 to TRBJ2-7, with 11 nucleotides matching TRBD1. CDR3 length: 15 amino acids. The V gene end was trimmed by 0 bases and the J gene end by 0 bases; junction bases not matched to a gene: 1. Per the germline V gene, CDR1 is GTSNPN and CDR2 is SVGIG (reference sequence). The CDR3 sequence: CAWSVGTGGSYEQYF. The CDR3 DNA is TGTGCCTGGAGTGTGGGGACAGGGGGCTCCTACGAGCAGTACTTC.